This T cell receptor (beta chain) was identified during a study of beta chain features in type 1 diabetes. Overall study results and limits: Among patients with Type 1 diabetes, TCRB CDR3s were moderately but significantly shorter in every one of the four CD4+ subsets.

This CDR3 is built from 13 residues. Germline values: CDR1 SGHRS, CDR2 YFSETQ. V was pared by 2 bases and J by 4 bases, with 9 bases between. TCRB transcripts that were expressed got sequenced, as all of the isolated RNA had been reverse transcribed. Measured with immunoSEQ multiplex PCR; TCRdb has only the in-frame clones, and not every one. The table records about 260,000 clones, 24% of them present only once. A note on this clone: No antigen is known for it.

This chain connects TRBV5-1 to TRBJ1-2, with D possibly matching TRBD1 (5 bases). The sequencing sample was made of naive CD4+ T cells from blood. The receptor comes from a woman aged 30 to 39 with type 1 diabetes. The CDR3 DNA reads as TGCGCCAGCAGCTTTGACAGCCTCTATGGCTACACCTTC. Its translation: CASSFDSLYGYTF.